This T cell receptor (beta chain) was identified in a study of blood T cell repertoires in COVID-19. Clones were sequenced by immunoSEQ multiplex PCR, and TCRdb holds only the in-frame ones, with some missing. This sample has approximately 200,000 clones, with about 83% found just once. Cohort assignment relied on participant-reported clinical history. V lost 6 bases to trimming and J lost 5 bases, with 13 bases between them. The CDR3 is 13 amino acids. The sequence was obtained from a woman aged 30 to 39 who had recovered from COVID-19. The chain couples TRBV12-3 or TRBV12-4 to TRBJ2-5; a weak D match, TRBD2 (5 bases). Material: PBMCs or T cells enriched from blood (not recorded which). The CDR3 DNA reads as TGTGCCAGCAGCCATGAGGGTTTTGAGACCCAGTACTTC. Encoded protein: CASSHEGFETQYF.